This entry features one TCR beta chain sequence. No antigen is known for it. Trimming shortened V by 2 bases and J by 0 bases, and 8 bases separated the two germline ends. Germline lookup yields CDR1 ENHRY and CDR2 SYGVKD. The CDR3 runs to 15 residues. Method: immunoSEQ multiplex PCR; TCRdb's copy keeps in-frame clones and lacks some. Among 2 million to 2.5 million clones, approximately 96% were seen once, and the ten largest hold 0.1% to 0.15%. The record originates from a study of shared clonotypes between healthy human individuals. Study results and caveats: The researchers took only blood, and tissue repertoires probably look different. As a rule, naive subsets had a larger estimated richness than memory subsets.

The sequence came from a man between 18 and 35 years old in good health. Sequencing used naive CD4+ T cells sorted from blood. The subset: CD45RA+ positively selected. The genes are TRBV10-3 and TRBJ2-1, with D perhaps TRBD2 (6 bases). The CDR3 nucleotides are TGTGCCATCAGTGAGGGCGGGGACTCCTACAATGAGCAGTTCTTC. It translates to CAISEGGDSYNEQFF.